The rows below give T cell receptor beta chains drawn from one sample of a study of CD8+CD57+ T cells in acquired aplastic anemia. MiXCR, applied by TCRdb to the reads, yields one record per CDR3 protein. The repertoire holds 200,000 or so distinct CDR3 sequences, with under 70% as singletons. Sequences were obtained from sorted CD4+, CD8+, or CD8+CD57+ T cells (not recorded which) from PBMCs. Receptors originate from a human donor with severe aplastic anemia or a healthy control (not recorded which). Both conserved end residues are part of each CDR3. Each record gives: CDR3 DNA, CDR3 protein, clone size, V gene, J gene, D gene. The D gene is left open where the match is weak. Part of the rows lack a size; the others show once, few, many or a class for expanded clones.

CDR3nt: TGTGCCAGCAGATATAAGGGGGGGAACACTGAAGCTTTCTTT; CDR3aa: CASRYKGGNTEAFF; abundance: NA; v_gene: TRBV12-3/TRBV12-4; j_gene: TRBJ1-1; d_gene: NA
CDR3nt: TGTGCCAGCAGCCATCGGGACAGGGCGGTGAGAGGGACCATATATTTT; CDR3aa: CASSHRDRAVRGTIYF; abundance: NA; v_gene: TRBV7-9; j_gene: TRBJ1-3; d_gene: TRBD1
CDR3nt: TGTGCCAGCAGCTTAACTAGCGGGGGGCGGTACGAGCAGTACTTC; CDR3aa: CASSLTSGGRYEQYF; abundance: once; v_gene: TRBV7-3; j_gene: TRBJ2-7; d_gene: TRBD2
CDR3nt: TGCAGTGCTAGAGGAAACAGGGGAAACACAGATACGCAGTATTTT; CDR3aa: CSARGNRGNTDTQYF; abundance: NA; v_gene: TRBV20-1; j_gene: TRBJ2-3; d_gene: TRBD1
CDR3nt: TGTGCCAGCAGCCTTATCGCTGAGGCTTATCAGCCCCAGCATTTT; CDR3aa: CASSLIAEAYQPQHF; abundance: NA; v_gene: TRBV7-9; j_gene: TRBJ1-5; d_gene: NA
CDR3nt: TGTGCCAGCAGCCCGTCCCCGACAGGCTGGAGGGAGACCCAGTACTTC; CDR3aa: CASSPSPTGWRETQYF; abundance: NA; v_gene: TRBV7-9; j_gene: TRBJ2-5; d_gene: NA
CDR3nt: TGTGCCAGTAAGGACAGGGGGTCCACTGAAGCTTTCTTT; CDR3aa: CASKDRGSTEAFF; abundance: NA; v_gene: TRBV7-9; j_gene: TRBJ1-1; d_gene: TRBD1
CDR3nt: TGTGCCAGTAGTCTGGGGTATCCCGACGAGCAGTACTTC; CDR3aa: CASSLGYPDEQYF; abundance: NA; v_gene: TRBV19; j_gene: TRBJ2-7; d_gene: NA
CDR3nt: TGTGCCAGCAGCTTGGAGGGGCCGAGCTACGAGCAGTACTTC; CDR3aa: CASSLEGPSYEQYF; abundance: NA; v_gene: TRBV5-4; j_gene: TRBJ2-7; d_gene: NA
CDR3nt: TGCAGCGTTGAAATCTCAGGGAGCAATCAGCCCCAGCATTTT; CDR3aa: CSVEISGSNQPQHF; abundance: NA; v_gene: TRBV29-1; j_gene: TRBJ1-5; d_gene: NA